The 23 T cell receptor beta chains below come from one sample, sequenced in a study of human T cells and chemical hapten exposure. MiXCR, run by TCRdb on the RACE reads, gives a single entry per CDR3 protein. Among approximately 91,000 distinct CDR3 sequences listed, under 14% were seen once. As to time point: patch test 2, 6 weeks after DPC sensitization. Treatment denoted: therapeutic diphenylcyclopropenone sensitization with weekly scalp DPC. The specimen comprised whole blood, sampled in connection with sensitization to the hapten diphenylcyclopropenone (DPC). The receptor set was obtained from a man between 18 and 29 years old with alopecia areata. Some clones in this sample may be carry-over from other donors' samples.

This clonotype was counted many times. The chain combines TRBV6-2 or TRBV6-3 with TRBJ1-2; D uncertain. Germline V gives CDR1 MNHEY, CDR2 SVGEGT. CDR3 length equals 12 residues. Trimming removed 4 bases from V and 2 bases from J, with 5 bases in between. CDR3 bases: TGTGCCAGCAGTTCACCGAACTATGGCTACACCTTC. Amino acids: CASSSPNYGYTF.

This chain uses TRBV28 with TRBJ2-5; no definite D call. CDR3 length: 12 residues. Deletions cut 3 bases from V and 3 bases from J, with 5 bases between. Germline values: CDR1 MDHEN, CDR2 SYDVKM. The CDR3 sequence is CASSLDEETQYF. The CDR3 region has the DNA TGTGCCAGCAGTTTGGACGAAGAGACCCAGTACTTC.

The V gene is TRBV6-2 or TRBV6-3, the J gene TRBJ2-1; TRBD2 matches 8 bases. Germline values: CDR1 MNHEY, CDR2 SVGEGT. The CDR3 loop spans 14 amino acids. Trimming at V came to 7 bases and at J to 8 bases, leaving 10 bases not matched to a gene. The CDR3 DNA is TGTGCCAGCAAAGCTGGGACTAGGCCGGATGAGCAGTTCTTC. It is translated as CASKAGTRPDEQFF.

The chain couples TRBV19 to TRBJ1-1; TRBD1 agrees at 10 bases. This CDR3 has 13 residues. J lost 6 bases, V lost 6 bases, and 4 bases had no gene match. Germline CDR1 and CDR2: LNHDA and SQIVND (reference sequence). In DNA form, the CDR3 reads TGTGCCAGTAGAGCCGGGACAGGGGCTGAAGCTTTCTTT. Encoded protein: CASRAGTGAEAFF.

The V and J genes are TRBV2 and TRBJ1-1, with 10 bases matching TRBD1. Germline V lookup: CDR1 SNHLY, CDR2 FYNNEI. CDR3 length: 13 residues. The V gene end was trimmed by 6 bases and the J gene end by 4 bases; junction bases not matched to a gene: 2. CDR3 sequence (DNA): TGTGCCAGCAGGGGACAGGGGAGCACTGAAGCTTTCTTT. Amino acids: CASRGQGSTEAFF.

Only a few counts were recorded for this clonotype. This chain links TRBV6-5 with TRBJ1-2; TRBD1 aligns across 7 bases. In germline, CDR1 is MNHEY, CDR2 SVGAGI. The CDR3 runs to 15 residues. V was clipped by 6 bases and J by 6 bases; unmatched bases: 13. CDR3 sequence reads: CASRIRQGKSNGYTF. The CDR3, as DNA: TGTGCCAGCAGAATACGACAGGGAAAATCGAATGGCTACACCTTC.

This clonotype turned up a few times. CDR3 nucleotides: TGCAGCGTTGAAGGAGGCTCTGGAAACACCATATATTTT. Protein product: CSVEGGSGNTIYF. This rearrangement joins TRBV29-1 to TRBJ1-3; D call uncertain. From germline, CDR1 is SQVTM and CDR2 ANQGSEA. Trimming left V 1 base short and J 0 bases short, with 4 bases between. This CDR3 has 13 amino acids. Full variable domain (remainder filled in from reference TRBV29-1 and TRBJ1-3): SAVISQKPSRDICQRGTSLTIQCQVDSQVTMMFWYRQQPGQSLTLIATANQGSEATYESGFVIDKFPISRPNLTFSTLTVSNMSPEDSSIYLCSVEGGSGNTIYFGEGSWLTVV.

This clonotype has a count of ten or more. V and J are TRBV4-1 and TRBJ2-3; 11 bases are shared with TRBD2. Trimming cost V 2 bases and J 2 bases; bases outside gene matches: 6. This CDR3 is built from 17 residues. Germline assignment: CDR1 MGHRA and CDR2 YSYEKL. DNA of the CDR3: TGCGCCAGCAGCCAACTACTAGCGGGGGTTGTCACAGATACGCAGTATTTT. Protein: CASSQLLAGVVTDTQYF.

The V gene is TRBV11-2, the J gene TRBJ2-1; 7 nucleotides line up with TRBD1. This CDR3 is 16 amino acids long. CDR1 and CDR2 from the germline V gene are SGHAT and FQNNGV. Trimming removed 7 bases from V and 0 bases from J; junction bases left unmatched: 9. The CDR3 region has the DNA TGTGCCAGCAACTCATTCAGGGGGAGCTCCTACAATGAGCAGTTCTTC. It translates to CASNSFRGSSYNEQFF.

This clonotype has a count of ten or more. The chain links TRBV5-6 to TRBJ1-2, with 7 nucleotides matching TRBD1. The CDR3 spans 13 residues. V lost 5 bases, J lost 3 bases, and 4 bases stayed unmatched. Per germline, CDR1 SGHDT and CDR2 YYEEEE. In DNA form, the CDR3 reads TGTGCCAGCAGGGCAGGGGGGGACTATGGCTACACCTTC. It is translated as CASRAGGDYGYTF.

The CDR3 nucleotides read TGTGCCAGCAGCCTTGCGGACAGGAACACTGAAGCTTTCTTT. Translated: CASSLADRNTEAFF. The V gene is TRBV7-2, the J gene TRBJ1-1; maybe TRBD1 (6 bases). V was cut by 5 bases and J by 1 base, with 11 bases left in between. The CDR3 spans 14 residues. CDR1 and CDR2 from the germline V gene are SGHTA and FQGNSA.

Only a few counts were recorded for this clonotype. CDR3 DNA sequence: TGTGCCAGCAGTACCTTGCTAGTTCAGCCCCAGCATTTT. It translates to CASSTLLVQPQHF. The gene calls are TRBV28 and TRBJ1-5, with no clear D. Germline V gene lookup returns CDR1 MDHEN and CDR2 SYDVKM. V lost 5 bases and J lost 6, with 11 bases in between. The CDR3 has 13 residues.

This clonotype was seen only a few times. The V and J genes are TRBV5-1 and TRBJ1-1; 7 nucleotides line up with TRBD1. V trimming: 5 bases; J trimming: 3 bases; junction bases outside the gene matches: 7. CDR3 length: 14 amino acids. CDR1 is SGHRS and CDR2 is YFSETQ in the germline V gene. This CDR3 reads CASRPNTGDTEAFF. The DNA for the CDR3 is TGCGCCAGCAGACCCAATACAGGGGACACTGAAGCTTTCTTT. The full variable domain, its missing parts supplied by reference TRBV5-1 and TRBJ1-1, is KAGVTQTPRYLIKTRGQQVTLSCSPISGHRSVSWYQQTPGQGLQFLFEYFSETQRNKGNFPGRFSGRQFSNSRSEMNVSTLELGDSALYLCASRPNTGDTEAFFGQGTRLTVV.

This clonotype was counted only a few times. The rearrangement joins TRBV20-1 to TRBJ1-2; D unresolved. CDR1 is DFQATT and CDR2 is SNEGSKA in the germline V gene (reference sequence). The CDR3 extends over 10 amino acids. Trimming removed 6 bases from V and 4 bases from J, with 6 bases in between. The CDR3 nucleotides read TGCAGTGCAGGAAGCTATGGCTACACCTTC. Protein product: CSAGSYGYTF.

This clonotype showed up just once. V is TRBV9 and J is TRBJ1-5; D remains ambiguous. The CDR3 runs 13 residues. The V and J ends lost 3 bases and 1 base respectively, with 5 bases between them. Per the germline V gene, CDR1 is SGDLS and CDR2 is YYNGEE. The CDR3: CASSENSNQPQHF. Here the CDR3 DNA reads TGTGCCAGCAGCGAGAACAGCAATCAGCCCCAGCATTTT. Based on the CDR3 plus reference TRBV9 and TRBJ1-5, the full variable domain is DSGVTQTPKHLITATGQRVTLRCSPRSGDLSVYWYQQSLDQGLQFLIQYYNGEERAKGNILERFSAQQFPDLHSELNLSSLELGDSALYFCASSENSNQPQHFGDGTRLSIL.

The chain has TRBV9 and TRBJ2-6; D call uncertain. Trimming took 2 bases from V and 2 from J, leaving 8 bases between them. The length of the CDR3 is 15 residues. Germline V gives CDR1 SGDLS, CDR2 YYNGEE. The CDR3 reads CASSVIGAGANVLTF. The CDR3 coding sequence is TGTGCCAGCAGCGTGATCGGAGCTGGGGCCAACGTCCTGACTTTC. Based on the CDR3 plus reference TRBV9 and TRBJ2-6, the full variable domain is DSGVTQTPKHLITATGQRVTLRCSPRSGDLSVYWYQQSLDQGLQFLIQYYNGEERAKGNILERFSAQQFPDLHSELNLSSLELGDSALYFCASSVIGAGANVLTFGAGSRLTVL.

The chain carries TRBV28 and TRBJ2-7, with D possibly TRBD1 on 6 matching bases. Germline CDR1 reads MDHEN; CDR2 reads SYDVKM. This CDR3 comprises 14 residues. Trimming shortened V by 6 bases and J by 4 bases, and 16 bases separated the two germline ends. CDR3 amino acids: CASSPTGTTYEQYF. CDR3 nucleotide sequence: TGTGCCAGCAGCCCAACCGGGACAACTTACGAGCAGTACTTC.

This clonotype was observed a few times. The V gene is TRBV4-3, the J gene TRBJ1-1; D is unresolved. CDR3 length: 16 amino acids. V was cut by 0 bases and J by 5 bases, with 16 bases left in between. CDR1 and CDR2 (germline): LGHNA, YSLEER. The CDR3 loop is CASSQDRQVGRTEAFF. The CDR3 DNA reads TGCGCCAGCAGCCAAGATCGGCAGGTCGGGAGGACTGAAGCTTTCTTT.

This clonotype has a handful of counts. The gene calls are TRBV5-6 and TRBJ1-4; TRBD1 might be the D (5 bases). The CDR3 consists of 13 residues. V lost 7 bases to trimming and J lost 5 bases, with 12 bases between them. The germline V gene has CDR1 SGHDT and CDR2 YYEEEE. As DNA, the CDR3 is TGTGCCAGCCAGCCCGGGGCGAATGAAAAACTGTTTTTT. Amino acid sequence: CASQPGANEKLFF.

The genes are TRBV29-1 and TRBJ2-1, with 8 bases lining up with TRBD1. Looked up from germline, CDR1 is SQVTM and CDR2 is ANQGSEA. The length of the CDR3 is 14 residues. The V and J ends lost 4 bases and 2 bases, in that order; junction bases with no gene match: 4. CDR3 loop: CSVAQGAAYNEQFF. DNA for the CDR3: TGCAGCGTTGCTCAGGGGGCTGCCTACAATGAGCAGTTCTTC.

The J gene is TRBJ1-1, the V gene TRBV20-1; D gene ambiguous. Looked up from germline, CDR1 is DFQATT and CDR2 is SNEGSKA (reference sequence). The ends were cut back, 3 bases at V and 3 bases at J, with 8 bases in the middle. This CDR3 spans 12 amino acids. Here the CDR3 DNA reads TGCAGTGCTAGCCAAGGAGACACTGAAGCTTTCTTT. Translated, it gives CSASQGDTEAFF.

This clonotype was seen only a few times. The V gene is TRBV6-6, the J gene TRBJ1-3; D may be TRBD1 (6 bases). Germline V lookup: CDR1 MNHNY, CDR2 SVGAGI (reference sequence). The CDR3 extends over 13 amino acids. The V end was cut by 7 bases, the J end by 4 bases, with 11 bases between. In DNA, the CDR3 is TGTGCCAGCAATTCAGGGGAGGGAAACACCATATATTTT. It codes for CASNSGEGNTIYF.

The rearrangement joins TRBV29-1 to TRBJ2-7; D gene uncertain. Deletions cut 0 bases from V and 4 bases from J, with 4 bases between. Germline V lookup: CDR1 SQVTM, CDR2 ANQGSEA. The CDR3 is 11 residues long. CDR3 protein: CSVEDRYEQYV. The CDR3, as DNA: TGCAGCGTTGAAGATCGGTACGAGCAGTACGTC.